These 26 T cell receptor beta chains were sequenced from one sample in a study of PD-1 blockade in classical Hodgkin lymphoma. TCRdb's table, derived via immunoSEQ multiplex PCR, lists solely in-frame clones and lacks some. The sample comprises tens of thousands of clones, 70% to 75% of which are singletons, and about 3.3% rests with the top ten. Autologous stem cell transplantation was followed by relapse in every patient, and brentuximab vedotin exposure varied. The sample here was peripheral blood mononuclear cells (PBMCs), taken before the second cycle of nivolumab. The source of these receptors is a human donor with classical Hodgkin lymphoma.

This chain uses TRBV29-1 with TRBJ1-2, with unresolved D. This CDR3 contains 11 residues. V lost 2 bases and J 7 bases, leaving 8 bases between the germline ends. Germline lookup yields CDR1 SQVTM and CDR2 ANQGSEA. In nucleotides, the CDR3 is TGCAGCGTTGAAAAAGGGTTTGGCTACACCTTC. Protein: CSVEKGFGYTF. Full variable domain (outside the CDR3, taken from reference TRBV29-1 and TRBJ1-2): SAVISQKPSRDICQRGTSLTIQCQVDSQVTMMFWYRQQPGQSLTLIATANQGSEATYESGFVIDKFPISRPNLTFSTLTVSNMSPEDSSIYLCSVEKGFGYTFGSGTRLTVV.

V usage is TRBV6-1 and J usage is TRBJ1-3, with 7 positions matching TRBD1. CDR3 size: 16 residues. Germline-derived CDR1 and CDR2 are MNHNS and SASEGT. V lost 4 bases, J lost 2 bases, and 8 bases stayed unmatched. The CDR3 DNA follows: TGTGCCAGCAGTGCACAGGGGCTAGGGGCTGGAAACACCATATATTTT. Amino acid sequence: CASSAQGLGAGNTIYF.

The chain combines TRBV11-2 with TRBJ2-1; 13 bases line up with TRBD2. The J segment lost 6 bases and the V segment lost 1 base, leaving 6 bases of the junction unmatched. This CDR3 region has 17 residues. Germline V gene lookup returns CDR1 SGHAT and CDR2 FQNNGV. The CDR3, as DNA: TGTGCCAGCAGCTTAGGCCATGGACTAGCGGGGGTCAATGAGCAGTTCTTC. Translated: CASSLGHGLAGVNEQFF. The full variable domain, its missing parts supplied by reference TRBV11-2 and TRBJ2-1, is EAGVAQSPRYKIIEKRQSVAFWCNPISGHATLYWYQQILGQGPKLLIQFQNNGVVDDSQLPKDRFSAERLKGVDSTLKIQPAKLEDSAVYLCASSLGHGLAGVNEQFFGPGTRLTVL.

V usage is TRBV15 and J usage is TRBJ1-6; D is undetermined. Germline CDR1 reads LNHNV; CDR2 reads YYDKDF (reference sequence). This CDR3 region has 14 residues. The ends were cut back, 6 bases at V and 7 bases at J, with 13 bases in the middle. CDR3 region: CATRSWALNSPLHF. In nucleotides, the CDR3 is TGTGCCACCAGATCATGGGCTCTCAATTCACCCCTCCACTTT.

The J gene is TRBJ2-1, the V gene TRBV2, with a possible D match to TRBD2 (6 bases). The germline V and J ends were trimmed by 8 bases and 4 bases, with 15 bases remaining between them. Germline CDR1 SNHLY, CDR2 FYNNEI. CDR3 size: 14 residues. The CDR3 here is CASEPGTYYNEQFF. CDR3 bases: TGTGCCAGCGAGCCCGGGACTTATTACAATGAGCAGTTCTTC.

Only a few counts were recorded for this clone. This chain connects TRBV27 to TRBJ2-1; D possibly corresponds to TRBD2 (5 bases). The CDR3 totals 14 residues. Germline-derived CDR1 and CDR2 are MNHEY and SMNVEV (reference sequence). Trimming took 3 bases from V and 4 from J, leaving 10 bases between them. The CDR3 bases are TGTGCCAGCAGTTTGGGTGGAGGTTACAATGAGCAGTTCTTC. Its translation is CASSLGGGYNEQFF.

This clone came up a few times. The chain employs TRBV5-8 and TRBJ1-1; 7 bases align to TRBD1. J lost 1 base, V lost 7 bases, and 4 bases had no gene match. The CDR3 is 13 amino acids. Germline V gene data show CDR1 as SGHTS and CDR2 as YDEGEE. In DNA, the CDR3 is TGTGCCAGCCTGACAGGGTCGAACACTGAAGCTTTCTTT. This sequence encodes CASLTGSNTEAFF. Complete variable domain (other parts from reference TRBV5-8 and TRBJ1-1): EAGVTQSPTHLIKTRGQQATLRCSPISGHTSVYWYQQALGLGLQFLLWYDEGEERNRGNFPPRFSGRQFPNYSSELNVNALELEDSALYLCASLTGSNTEAFFGQGTRLTVV.

This clone was picked up a small number of times. This chain links TRBV30 with TRBJ1-3; D not certain. The V gene's germline CDR1 is GTSNPN and CDR2 SVGIG (reference sequence). This CDR3 comprises 11 residues. V lost 3 bases and J lost 3, with 3 bases in between. The CDR3 loop is CAWRYGNTIYF. As DNA, the CDR3 is TGTGCCTGGAGATATGGAAACACCATATATTTT.

The CDR3 region is CASSQDGDGTDTQYF. In DNA, the CDR3 is TGTGCCAGCAGTCAGGACGGGGATGGGACAGATACGCAGTATTTT. This chain joins TRBV7-9 and TRBJ2-3; perhaps TRBD2 as D (5 bases). Trimming shortened V by 6 bases and J by 3 bases, and 16 bases separated the two germline ends. The CDR3 has 15 amino acids. Germline V gene lookup returns CDR1 SEHNR and CDR2 FQNEAQ (reference sequence).

This clone was seen a handful of times. V is TRBV5-6 and J is TRBJ1-2, with 7 bases lining up with TRBD1. The CDR3 spans 17 residues. Germline CDR1 and CDR2: SGHDT and YYEEEE. Germline trimming cut 2 bases from V and 4 bases from J; bases unmatched to any gene: 14. In DNA, the CDR3 is TGTGCCAGCAGCTTTGGGGACTTGACAGGGCCCAGCTATGGCTACACCTTC. It codes for CASSFGDLTGPSYGYTF.

J is TRBJ1-1 and V is TRBV7-3, with D possibly being TRBD1 (5 bases). Germline CDR1 and CDR2: SGHTA and FQGTGA. CDR3 length: 14 amino acids. With 0 bases removed from V and 2 bases from J, the gap between germline ends came to 7 bases. DNA of the CDR3: TGTGCCAGCAGCTTAACGGGGCGAAACACTGAAGCTTTCTTT. Translating gives CASSLTGRNTEAFF.

V gene TRBV28 combines with J gene TRBJ1-6; no reliable D call. The CDR3 contains 16 residues. Trimming left V 1 base short and J 0 bases short, with 7 bases between. The germline gives CDR1 MDHEN, CDR2 SYDVKM. CDR3 coding DNA: TGTGCCAGCAGTTTATTTGGTAGCTCCTATAATTCACCCCTCCACTTT. Encoded protein: CASSLFGSSYNSPLHF.

This sequence joins TRBV6-4 and TRBJ2-3; D gene unclear. The CDR3 is made up of 13 amino acids. Deletions cut 5 bases from V and 2 bases from J, with 8 bases between. Looked up from germline, CDR1 is MRHNA and CDR2 is SNTAGT. The CDR3 region has the DNA TGTGCCAGCAGTACAACATACACAGATACGCAGTATTTT. Its protein is CASSTTYTDTQYF.

V usage is TRBV7-8 and J usage is TRBJ2-1; 8 bases line up with TRBD1. The trim removed 5 bases at V and 5 bases at J, leaving 8 bases unmatched. The CDR3 spans 15 residues. The germline V gene has CDR1 SGHVS and CDR2 FQNEAQ. The CDR3 protein is CASSPWTGTNNEQFF. CDR3 sequence (DNA): TGTGCCAGCAGCCCTTGGACAGGGACCAACAATGAGCAGTTCTTC.

In its sample, this clone was seen a few times. V is TRBV21-1 and J is TRBJ1-2; TRBD1 was called by the table and not checked on the DNA. TRBV21-1 is classified as a pseudogene. The CDR3 is made up of 15 amino acids. This CDR3 is CASSKAGRTGYGYTF. CDR3 DNA sequence: TGTGCCAGCAGCAAAGCGGGCCGGACAGGGTATGGCTACACCTTC.

The chain couples TRBV5-6 to TRBJ1-2; the D is unclear. Per germline, CDR1 SGHDT and CDR2 YYEEEE. Between the trimmed V and J ends, which lost 3 bases and 3 bases, there was a span of 12 bases. The CDR3 has 14 residues. This chain's CDR3 is CASSSGLAHYGYTF. CDR3 DNA: TGTGCCAGCAGCTCCGGACTGGCTCACTATGGCTACACCTTC.

The chain is built from TRBV2 and TRBJ2-7; TRBD1 matches at 9 bases. V trimming: 9 bases; J trimming: 3 bases; junction bases outside the gene matches: 6. The CDR3 consists of 13 residues. Germline CDR1 SNHLY, CDR2 FYNNEI. The CDR3 DNA sequence: TGTGCCAGTAGACAGGGGGTAAACTACGAGCAGTACTTC. Its protein product is CASRQGVNYEQYF.

This sequence joins TRBV5-4 and TRBJ1-1; D perhaps matches TRBD1 (6 bases). CDR1 is SGHNT and CDR2 is YYREEE in the germline V gene (reference sequence). Trimming shortened V by 3 bases and J by 8 bases, and 14 bases separated the two germline ends. This CDR3 spans 13 amino acids. The CDR3 is CASSSDTGTEAFF. CDR3 bases: TGTGCCAGCAGCTCGGATACCGGGACAGAAGCTTTCTTT.

The CDR3 coding sequence is TGTGCCAGCAGCCAACCAGGTCATATCACTGAAGCTTTCTTT. This translates into CASSQPGHITEAFF. This chain uses TRBV4-2 with TRBJ1-1; unclear D gene. V was cut by 2 bases and J by 4 bases, with 11 bases left in between. The CDR3 extends over 14 amino acids. CDR1 is LGHNA, CDR2 YNFKEQ, per germline.

The V call is TRBV7-6, the J call TRBJ1-3; a possible D gene is TRBD1 (6 bases). CDR1 is SGHVS, CDR2 FNYEAQ, per germline. V was trimmed by 3 bases and J by 0 bases, leaving 9 bases between them. This CDR3 spans 15 amino acids. The CDR3 is CASSLDSVSGNTIYF. The CDR3 coding sequence is TGTGCCAGCAGCTTGGACAGTGTCTCTGGAAACACCATATATTTT.

The rearrangement links TRBV4-1 to TRBJ1-2; D is unclear. The V and J ends lost 2 bases and 0 bases respectively, with 7 bases between them. Looked up from germline, CDR1 is MGHRA and CDR2 is YSYEKL. The CDR3 loop spans 14 amino acids. In nucleotides, the CDR3 is TGCGCCAGCAGCCAAAGTATAGCTAACTATGGCTACACCTTC. It translates to CASSQSIANYGYTF.

The chain recombines TRBV28 with TRBJ2-7; weak D call: TRBD1 (5 bases). Trimming stripped 3 bases from V and 2 bases from J, with 8 bases between. The CDR3 loop spans 13 amino acids. Germline values: CDR1 MDHEN, CDR2 SYDVKM. CDR3 bases: TGTGCCAGCAGTTTTCAGGGCGCCTACGAGCAGTACTTC. Residues: CASSFQGAYEQYF. Complete variable domain (other parts from reference TRBV28 and TRBJ2-7): DVKVTQSSRYLVKRTGEKVFLECVQDMDHENMFWYRQDPGLGLRLIYFSYDVKMKEKGDIPEGYSVSREKKERFSLILESASTNQTSMYLCASSFQGAYEQYFGPGTRLTVT.

The chain employs TRBV7-8 and TRBJ2-5, with D possibly matching TRBD2 (5 bases). CDR3 length equals 15 residues. The V gene's germline CDR1 is SGHVS and CDR2 FQNEAQ. V was cut by 1 base and J by 1 base, with 10 bases left in between. The CDR3 here is CASSLVRGPQETQYF. CDR3 coding DNA: TGTGCCAGCAGCTTAGTTAGAGGGCCCCAAGAGACCCAGTACTTC.

V gene TRBV2 combines with J gene TRBJ2-1; D possibly corresponds to TRBD2 (5 bases). This CDR3 has 16 residues. Germline CDR1 is SNHLY and CDR2 is FYNNEI. Trimming left V 7 bases short and J 6 bases short, with 22 bases between. The CDR3 here is CASTRRVAGEPNEQFF. As DNA, the CDR3 is TGTGCCAGCACCAGAAGGGTGGCGGGCGAACCCAATGAGCAGTTCTTC.

V is TRBV10-1 and J is TRBJ1-3, with D hard to call. Trimming took 2 bases from V and 0 from J, leaving 5 bases between them. Per germline, CDR1 WNHNN and CDR2 SYGVQD (reference sequence). The CDR3 has 14 residues. CDR3 DNA: TGCGCCAGCAGTGAGGTCGTCTCTGGAAACACCATATATTTT. It is translated as CASSEVVSGNTIYF.

The CDR3 spells CASSLGRTEAFF. The DNA of the CDR3 is TGTGCCAGCAGCTTAGGGAGGACTGAAGCTTTCTTT. The rearrangement uses TRBV11-2 and TRBJ1-1, with D unclear. CDR3 length: 12 residues. V lost 1 base, J lost 5 bases, and 5 bases lay in between. Germline V gene data show CDR1 as SGHAT and CDR2 as FQNNGV. The full variable domain, its missing parts supplied by reference TRBV11-2 and TRBJ1-1, is EAGVAQSPRYKIIEKRQSVAFWCNPISGHATLYWYQQILGQGPKLLIQFQNNGVVDDSQLPKDRFSAERLKGVDSTLKIQPAKLEDSAVYLCASSLGRTEAFFGQGTRLTVV.